A selection of T cell receptor beta chains follows, all from one sample in a study of blood T cell repertoires in COVID-19. The table came from immunoSEQ multiplex PCR; TCRdb's copy has only in-frame clones and leaves some out. This sample has about 70,000 clones, with approximately 86% found just once. The specimen was peripheral blood. The receptors were gathered from a human donor in a cohort sampled during active COVID-19. The CDR3 runs from the conserved cysteine through the conserved F or W. D genes are given only for firm matches. Clone size is stated in some rows and not others, as once, few, many or a class when expanded.

D: .
V: TRBV11-2
size: .
J: TRBJ2-3
CDR3: CASSLEGRDTQYF
DNA: TGTGCCAGCAGCTTAGAGGGGCGAGATACGCAGTATTTT

D: TRBD2
V: TRBV10-3
size: .
J: TRBJ2-3
CDR3: CAISRGGTDTQYF
DNA: TGTGCCATCAGCCGGGGGGGCACAGATACGCAGTATTTT

D: TRBD1
V: TRBV5-1
size: few
J: TRBJ2-4
CDR3: CASSMGQGKNIQYF
DNA: TGCGCCAGCAGCATGGGACAGGGGAAAAACATTCAGTACTTC

D: .
V: TRBV3-1/TRBV3-2
size: .
J: TRBJ1-5
CDR3: CASSRGAGGDQPQHF
DNA: TGTGCCAGCAGCCGGGGGGCGGGGGGAGATCAGCCCCAGCATTTT

D: TRBD1
V: TRBV14
size: .
J: TRBJ2-1
CDR3: CASSQTQGASSYNEQFF
DNA: TGTGCCAGCAGCCAGACCCAGGGGGCAAGCTCCTACAATGAGCAGTTCTTC

D: .
V: TRBV10-2
size: few
J: TRBJ1-6
CDR3: CASSEQGESSPLHF
DNA: TGCGCCAGCAGTGAACAGGGCGAATCTTCACCCCTCCACTTT

D: TRBD2
V: TRBV19
size: .
J: TRBJ2-3
CDR3: CASSLLGLAGSRRTDTQYF
DNA: TGTGCCAGTAGCCTACTGGGACTAGCGGGGAGCCGTCGCACAGATACGCAGTATTTT

D: TRBD1
V: TRBV30
size: .
J: TRBJ1-4
CDR3: CAWTNQGDRGDEKLFF
DNA: TGTGCCTGGACTAATCAAGGGGACAGGGGGGATGAAAAACTGTTTTTT

D: TRBD2
V: TRBV5-1
size: .
J: TRBJ2-1
CDR3: CASSFARTSGGDTYNEQFF
DNA: TGCGCCAGCAGCTTCGCAAGGACTAGCGGGGGGGATACCTACAATGAGCAGTTCTTC

D: TRBD1
V: TRBV19
size: .
J: TRBJ1-3
CDR3: CASRDRDSGNTIYF
DNA: TGTGCCAGCCGCGACAGGGACAGTGGAAACACCATATATTTT

D: TRBD2
V: TRBV29-1
size: .
J: TRBJ2-5
CDR3: CSVGIGWGLASRETQYF
DNA: TGCAGCGTTGGGATTGGGTGGGGACTAGCCTCGAGGGAGACCCAGTACTTC

D: .
V: TRBV3-1/TRBV3-2
size: .
J: TRBJ1-3
CDR3: CASSPGGGVNTIYF
DNA: TGTGCCAGCAGTCCCGGGGGAGGGGTAAACACCATATATTTT

D: .
V: TRBV5-1
size: few
J: TRBJ2-3
CDR3: CASSLAGEPSTDTQYF
DNA: TGCGCCAGCAGCTTGGCAGGTGAACCTAGCACAGATACGCAGTATTTT

D: TRBD1
V: TRBV27
size: few
J: TRBJ1-1
CDR3: CASSPGEDRDTEAFF
DNA: TGTGCCAGCAGTCCAGGTGAGGACAGGGACACTGAAGCTTTCTTT